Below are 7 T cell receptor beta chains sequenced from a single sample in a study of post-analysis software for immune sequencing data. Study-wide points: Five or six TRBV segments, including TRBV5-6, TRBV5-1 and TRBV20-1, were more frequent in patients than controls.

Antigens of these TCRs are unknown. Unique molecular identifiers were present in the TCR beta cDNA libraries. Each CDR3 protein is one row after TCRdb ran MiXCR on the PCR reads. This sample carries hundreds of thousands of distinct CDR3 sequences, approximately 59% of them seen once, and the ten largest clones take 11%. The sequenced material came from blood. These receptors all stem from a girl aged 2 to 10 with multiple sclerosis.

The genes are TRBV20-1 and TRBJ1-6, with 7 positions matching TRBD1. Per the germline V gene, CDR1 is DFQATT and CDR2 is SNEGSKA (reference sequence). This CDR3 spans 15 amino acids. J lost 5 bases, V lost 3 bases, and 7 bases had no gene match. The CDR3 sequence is CSARSITGDNSPLHF. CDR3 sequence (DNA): TGCAGTGCTAGGTCGATTACAGGGGATAATTCACCCCTCCACTTT.

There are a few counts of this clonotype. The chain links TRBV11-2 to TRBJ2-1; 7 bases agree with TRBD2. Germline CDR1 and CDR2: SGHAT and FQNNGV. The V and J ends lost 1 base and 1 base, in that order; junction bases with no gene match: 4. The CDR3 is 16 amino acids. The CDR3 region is CASSLVVGGSYNEQFF. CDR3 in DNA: TGTGCCAGCAGCTTAGTGGTGGGGGGGTCCTACAATGAGCAGTTCTTC.

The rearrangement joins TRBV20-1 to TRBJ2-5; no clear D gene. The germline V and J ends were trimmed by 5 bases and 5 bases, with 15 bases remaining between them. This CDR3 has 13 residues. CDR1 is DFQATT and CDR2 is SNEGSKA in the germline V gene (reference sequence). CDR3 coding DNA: TGCAGTGCTCCCTTTTCGGGCGTTGAGACCCAGTACTTC. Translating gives CSAPFSGVETQYF.

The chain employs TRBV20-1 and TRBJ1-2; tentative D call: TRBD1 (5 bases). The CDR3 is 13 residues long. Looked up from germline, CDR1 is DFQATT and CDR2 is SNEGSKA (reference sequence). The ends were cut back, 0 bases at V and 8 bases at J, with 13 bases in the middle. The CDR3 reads CSAREWAGSGYTF. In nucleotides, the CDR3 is TGCAGTGCTAGAGAGTGGGCAGGGAGCGGCTACACCTTC.

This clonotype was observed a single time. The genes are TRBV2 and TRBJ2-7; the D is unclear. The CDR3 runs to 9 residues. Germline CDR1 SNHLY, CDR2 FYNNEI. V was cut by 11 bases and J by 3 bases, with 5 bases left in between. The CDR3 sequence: CAVDYEQYF. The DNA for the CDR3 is TGTGCCGTCGACTACGAGCAGTACTTC.

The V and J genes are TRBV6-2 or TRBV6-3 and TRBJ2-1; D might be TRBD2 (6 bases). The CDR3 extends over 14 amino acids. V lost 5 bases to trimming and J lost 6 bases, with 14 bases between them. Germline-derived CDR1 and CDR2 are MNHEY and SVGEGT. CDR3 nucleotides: TGTGCCAGCAGTACCCGGACTATGGCCAATGAGCAGTTCTTC. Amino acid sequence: CASSTRTMANEQFF.

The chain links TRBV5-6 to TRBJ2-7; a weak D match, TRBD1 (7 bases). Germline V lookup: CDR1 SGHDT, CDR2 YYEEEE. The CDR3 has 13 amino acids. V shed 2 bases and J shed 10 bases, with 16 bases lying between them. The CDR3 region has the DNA TGTGCCAGCAGCTTCGGGACAGAGGGAGGTCAGTACTTC. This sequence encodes CASSFGTEGGQYF.